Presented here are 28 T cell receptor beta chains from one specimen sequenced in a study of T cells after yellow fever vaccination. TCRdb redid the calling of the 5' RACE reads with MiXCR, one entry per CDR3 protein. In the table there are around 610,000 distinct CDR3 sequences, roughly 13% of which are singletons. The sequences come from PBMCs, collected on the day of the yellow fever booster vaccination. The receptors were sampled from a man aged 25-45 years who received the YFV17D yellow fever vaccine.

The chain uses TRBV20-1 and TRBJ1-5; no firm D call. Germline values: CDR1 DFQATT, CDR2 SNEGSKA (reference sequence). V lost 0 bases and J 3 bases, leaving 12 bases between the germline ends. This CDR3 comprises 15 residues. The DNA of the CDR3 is TGCAGTGCTAGAGATGGTTTGGGCTACAATCAGCCCCAGCATTTT. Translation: CSARDGLGYNQPQHF.

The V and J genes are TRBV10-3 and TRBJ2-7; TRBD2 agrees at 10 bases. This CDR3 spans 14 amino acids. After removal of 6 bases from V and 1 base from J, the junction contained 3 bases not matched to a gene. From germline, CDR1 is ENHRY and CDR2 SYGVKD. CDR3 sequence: CAISPSGGSYEQYF. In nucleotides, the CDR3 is TGTGCCATCAGCCCTAGCGGGGGTTCCTACGAGCAGTACTTC.

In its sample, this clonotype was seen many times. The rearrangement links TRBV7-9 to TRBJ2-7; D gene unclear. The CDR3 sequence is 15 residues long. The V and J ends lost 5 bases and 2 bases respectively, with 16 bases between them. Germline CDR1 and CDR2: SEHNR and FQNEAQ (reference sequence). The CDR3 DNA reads TGTGCCAGCAGCCCCCTTGCACTCGCGGCCTACGAGCAGTACTTC. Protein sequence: CASSPLALAAYEQYF.

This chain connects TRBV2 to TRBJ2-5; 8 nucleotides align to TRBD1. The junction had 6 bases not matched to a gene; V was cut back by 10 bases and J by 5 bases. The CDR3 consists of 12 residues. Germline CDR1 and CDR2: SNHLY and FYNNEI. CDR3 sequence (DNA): TGTGCCACGGACAGGGTTGGGGAGACCCAGTACTTC. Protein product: CATDRVGETQYF.

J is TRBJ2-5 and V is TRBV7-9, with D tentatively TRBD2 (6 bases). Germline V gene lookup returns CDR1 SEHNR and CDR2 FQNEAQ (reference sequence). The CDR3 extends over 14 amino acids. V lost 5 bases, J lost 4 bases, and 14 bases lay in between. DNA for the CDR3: TGTGCCAGCAGCCCGGGAGTAAACCGAGAGACCCAGTACTTC. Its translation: CASSPGVNRETQYF.

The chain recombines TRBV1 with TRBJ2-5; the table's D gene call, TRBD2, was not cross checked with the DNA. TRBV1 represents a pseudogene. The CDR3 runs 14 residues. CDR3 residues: CSGTSGRLDETQYF. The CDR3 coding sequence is TGCAGCGGGACTAGCGGGAGGTTAGACGAGACCCAGTACTTC.

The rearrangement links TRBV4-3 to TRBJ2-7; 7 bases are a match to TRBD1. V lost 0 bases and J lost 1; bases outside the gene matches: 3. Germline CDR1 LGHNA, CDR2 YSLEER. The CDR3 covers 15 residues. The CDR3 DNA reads TGCGCCAGCAGCCAAGACCGGGACAGTTCCTACGAGCAGTACTTC. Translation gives CASSQDRDSSYEQYF.

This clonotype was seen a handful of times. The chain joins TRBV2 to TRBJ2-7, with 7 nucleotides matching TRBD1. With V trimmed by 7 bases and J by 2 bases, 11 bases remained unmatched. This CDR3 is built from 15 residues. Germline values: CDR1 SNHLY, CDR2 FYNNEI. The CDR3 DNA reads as TGTGCCAGCATCACGCGCCGGACAGGCACCTACGAGCAGTACTTC. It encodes CASITRRTGTYEQYF.

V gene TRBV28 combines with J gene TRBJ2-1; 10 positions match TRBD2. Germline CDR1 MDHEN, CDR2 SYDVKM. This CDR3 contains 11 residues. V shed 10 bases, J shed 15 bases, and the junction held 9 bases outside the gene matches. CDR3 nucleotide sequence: TGTGCCACCAACCAAGCGGGAGGGCCGTTCTTC. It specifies CATNQAGGPFF.

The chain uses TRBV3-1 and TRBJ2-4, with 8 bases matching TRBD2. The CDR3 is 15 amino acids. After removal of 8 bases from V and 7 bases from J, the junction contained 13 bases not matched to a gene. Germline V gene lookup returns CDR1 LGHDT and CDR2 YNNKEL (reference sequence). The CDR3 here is CASSQMAGGGNIQYF. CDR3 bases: TGTGCCAGCTCCCAAATGGCGGGAGGAGGTAACATTCAGTACTTC.

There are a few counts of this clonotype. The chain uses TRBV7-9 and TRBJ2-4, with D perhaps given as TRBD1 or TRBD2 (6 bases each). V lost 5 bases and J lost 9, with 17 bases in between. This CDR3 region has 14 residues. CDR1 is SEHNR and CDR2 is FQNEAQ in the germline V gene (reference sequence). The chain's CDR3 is CASSPWGAESIQYF. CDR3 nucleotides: TGTGCCAGCAGCCCCTGGGGGGCGGAGAGCATTCAGTACTTC. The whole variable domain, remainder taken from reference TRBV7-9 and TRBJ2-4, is DTGVSQNPRHKITKRGQNVTFRCDPISEHNRLYWYRQTLGQGPEFLTYFQNEAQLEKSRLLSDRFSAERPKGSFSTLEIQRTEQGDSAMYLCASSPWGAESIQYFGAGTRLSVL.

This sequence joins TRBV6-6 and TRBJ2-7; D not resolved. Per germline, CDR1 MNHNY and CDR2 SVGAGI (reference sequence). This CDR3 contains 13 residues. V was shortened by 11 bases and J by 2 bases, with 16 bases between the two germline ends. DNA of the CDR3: TGTGCCGCGGACGACCCTTCTGCCTACGAGCAGTACTTC. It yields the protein CAADDPSAYEQYF.

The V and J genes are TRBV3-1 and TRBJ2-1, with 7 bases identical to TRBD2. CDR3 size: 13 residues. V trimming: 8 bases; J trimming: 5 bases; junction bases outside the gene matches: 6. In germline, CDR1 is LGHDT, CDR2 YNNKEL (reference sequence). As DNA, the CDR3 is TGTGCCAGCTCAGCGGGAAATCACAATGAGCAGTTCTTC. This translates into CASSAGNHNEQFF.

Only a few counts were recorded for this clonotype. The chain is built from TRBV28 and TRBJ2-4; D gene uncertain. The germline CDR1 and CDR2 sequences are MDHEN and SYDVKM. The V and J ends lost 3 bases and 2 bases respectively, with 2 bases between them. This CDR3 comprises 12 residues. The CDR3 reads CASSFTKNIQYF. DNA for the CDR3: TGTGCCAGCAGTTTCACCAAAAACATTCAGTACTTC.

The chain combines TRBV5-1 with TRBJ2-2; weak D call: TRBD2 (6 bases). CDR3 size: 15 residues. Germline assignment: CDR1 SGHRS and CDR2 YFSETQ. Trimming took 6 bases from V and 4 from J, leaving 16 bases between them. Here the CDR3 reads CASTTLAFSTGELFF. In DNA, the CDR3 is TGCGCCAGCACTACCCTAGCGTTCAGCACCGGGGAGCTGTTTTTT.

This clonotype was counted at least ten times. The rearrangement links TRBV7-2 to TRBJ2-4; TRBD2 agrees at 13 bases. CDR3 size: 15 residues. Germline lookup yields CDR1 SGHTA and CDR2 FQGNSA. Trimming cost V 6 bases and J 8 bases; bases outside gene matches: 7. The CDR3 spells CASRPTSGRRHIQYF. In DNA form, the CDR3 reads TGTGCCAGCAGACCGACTAGCGGGAGGAGGCACATTCAGTACTTC.

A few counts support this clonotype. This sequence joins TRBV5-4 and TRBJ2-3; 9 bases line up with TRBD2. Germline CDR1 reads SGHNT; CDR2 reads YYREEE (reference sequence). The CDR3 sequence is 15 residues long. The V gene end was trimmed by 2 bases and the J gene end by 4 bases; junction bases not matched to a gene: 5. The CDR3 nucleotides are TGTGCCAGCAGCTTTATAGCGGGAGAGGCAGATACGCAGTATTTT. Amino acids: CASSFIAGEADTQYF.

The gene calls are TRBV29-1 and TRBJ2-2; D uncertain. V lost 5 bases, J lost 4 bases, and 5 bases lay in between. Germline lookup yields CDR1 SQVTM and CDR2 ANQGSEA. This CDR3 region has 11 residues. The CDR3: CSVTGTGELFF. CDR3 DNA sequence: TGCAGCGTTACTGGCACCGGGGAGCTGTTTTTT.

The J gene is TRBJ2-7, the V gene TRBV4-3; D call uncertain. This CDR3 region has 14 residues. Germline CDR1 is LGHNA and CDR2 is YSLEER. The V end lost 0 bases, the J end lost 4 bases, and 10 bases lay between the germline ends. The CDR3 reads CASSQDFGFYEQYF. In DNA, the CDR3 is TGCGCCAGCAGCCAAGATTTTGGGTTTTACGAGCAGTACTTC.

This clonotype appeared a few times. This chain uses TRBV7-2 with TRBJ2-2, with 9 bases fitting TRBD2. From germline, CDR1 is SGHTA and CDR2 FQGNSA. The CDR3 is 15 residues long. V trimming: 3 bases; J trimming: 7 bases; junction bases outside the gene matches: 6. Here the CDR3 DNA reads TGTGCCAGCAGCTTTTGGAGCGGGAGGCACGGGGAGCTGTTTTTT. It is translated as CASSFWSGRHGELFF.

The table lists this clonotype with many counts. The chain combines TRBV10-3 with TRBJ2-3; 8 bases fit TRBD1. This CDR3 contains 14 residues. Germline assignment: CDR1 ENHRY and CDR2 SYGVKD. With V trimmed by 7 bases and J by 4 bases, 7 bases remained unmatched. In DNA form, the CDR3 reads TGTGCCATCACAGATGGACAGGGCGCAGATACGCAGTATTTT. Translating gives CAITDGQGADTQYF.

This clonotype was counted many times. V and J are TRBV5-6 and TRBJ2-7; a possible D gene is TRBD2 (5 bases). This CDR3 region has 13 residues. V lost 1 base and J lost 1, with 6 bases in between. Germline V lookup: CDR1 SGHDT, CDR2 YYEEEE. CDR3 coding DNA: TGTGCCAGCAGCTTGACTAGGTCCTACGAGCAGTACTTC. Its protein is CASSLTRSYEQYF.

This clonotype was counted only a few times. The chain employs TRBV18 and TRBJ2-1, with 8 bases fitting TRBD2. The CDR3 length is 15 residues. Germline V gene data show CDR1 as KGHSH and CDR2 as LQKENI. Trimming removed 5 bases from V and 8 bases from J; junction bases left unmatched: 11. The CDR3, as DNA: TGTGCCAGCTCATCGGGAGCGGGAGTGGCGGATGAGCAGTTCTTC. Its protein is CASSSGAGVADEQFF.

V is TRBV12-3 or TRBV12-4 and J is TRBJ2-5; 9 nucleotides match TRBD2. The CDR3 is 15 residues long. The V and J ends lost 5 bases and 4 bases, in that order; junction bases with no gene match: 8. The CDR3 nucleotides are TGTGCCAGCAGTGTTAGCGGGAGAAAGGGAGAGACCCAGTACTTC. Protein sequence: CASSVSGRKGETQYF.

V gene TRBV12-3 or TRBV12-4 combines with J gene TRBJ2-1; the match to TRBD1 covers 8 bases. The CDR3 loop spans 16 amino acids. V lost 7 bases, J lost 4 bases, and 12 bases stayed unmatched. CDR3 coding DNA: TGTGCCAGCACCCCGACAGGGGCTCTCGGATACAATGAGCAGTTCTTC. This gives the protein CASTPTGALGYNEQFF.

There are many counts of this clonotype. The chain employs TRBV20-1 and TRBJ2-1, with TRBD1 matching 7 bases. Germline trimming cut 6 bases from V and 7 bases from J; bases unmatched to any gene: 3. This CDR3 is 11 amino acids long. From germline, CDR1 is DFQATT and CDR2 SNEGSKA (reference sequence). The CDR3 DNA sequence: TGCAGTGCGGCACAGGGGAATGAGCAGTTCTTC. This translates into CSAAQGNEQFF.

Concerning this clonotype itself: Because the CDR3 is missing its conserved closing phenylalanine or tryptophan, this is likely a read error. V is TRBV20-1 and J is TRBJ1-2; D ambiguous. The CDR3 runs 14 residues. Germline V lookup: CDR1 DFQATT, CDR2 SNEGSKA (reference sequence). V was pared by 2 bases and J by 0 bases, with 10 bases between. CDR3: CSARILRPNYGYTY. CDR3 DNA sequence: TGCAGTGCTAGAATTTTAAGGCCTAACTATGGCTACACCTAC.

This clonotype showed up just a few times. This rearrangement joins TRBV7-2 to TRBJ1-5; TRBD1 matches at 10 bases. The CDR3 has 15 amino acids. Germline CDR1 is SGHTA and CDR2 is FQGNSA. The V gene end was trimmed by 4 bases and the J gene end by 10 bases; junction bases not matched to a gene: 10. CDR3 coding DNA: TGTGCCAGCAGCTCCGTAGGGACAGGGGAATTCCCCCAGCATTTT. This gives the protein CASSSVGTGEFPQHF.